This T cell receptor (beta chain) came from a study of OX40 agonist ivuxolimab in advanced cancers. Study results and caveats: Clonal expansion by week 6 occurred in CD4+ and CD8+ blood T cells (at 0.1 to 3.0 mg/kg).

No patient had autoimmune disease or received systemic immunosuppression. Germline V gene lookup returns CDR1 SGHRS and CDR2 YFSETQ. The CDR3 runs 14 residues. Trimming left V 0 bases short and J 6 bases short, with 12 bases between. Only in-frame clones appear in the TCRdb table, and some are missing; sequencing was by immunoSEQ multiplex PCR. Of 65,000 to 80,000 clones in the sample, approximately 90% were seen once. Of note for this clone: Its antigen is unidentified.

This clonotype originated in an adult with an advanced solid tumor such as melanoma, head and neck, liver or kidney cancer. Material: CD4+ or CD8+ T cells sorted from blood, obtained in a trial of the OX40 agonist ivuxolimab. J is TRBJ1-1 and V is TRBV5-1; maybe TRBD1 (5 bases). The CDR3 DNA reads TGCGCCAGCAGCTTGGTTCCAGGGTCCGCTGAAGCTTTCTTT. Amino acids: CASSLVPGSAEAFF.